The T cell receptor beta chain under discussion was sequenced for a study of blood T cell repertoires in COVID-19. This CDR3 is 16 amino acids long. CDR1 and CDR2 from the germline V gene are SGHRS and YFSETQ. Trimming shortened V by 0 bases and J by 9 bases, and 19 bases separated the two germline ends. Some clones are missing from TCRdb's copy, which holds only in-frame ones; the method was immunoSEQ multiplex PCR. The sample includes approximately 300,000 clones, around 90% of them seen just once. Sequencing used PBMCs or T cells enriched from blood (not recorded which). The source of this sequence is a woman in her 30s who had recovered from COVID-19. The V gene is TRBV5-1, the J gene TRBJ1-5; maybe TRBD1 (5 bases). In nucleotides, the CDR3 is TGCGCCAGCAGCTTGGTAGGGGAGGGGCAAGAGGGGCCCCAGCATTTT. This translates into CASSLVGEGQEGPQHF. Complete variable domain (other parts from reference TRBV5-1 and TRBJ1-5): KAGVTQTPRYLIKTRGQQVTLSCSPISGHRSVSWYQQTPGQGLQFLFEYFSETQRNKGNFPGRFSGRQFSNSRSEMNVSTLELGDSALYLCASSLVGEGQEGPQHFGDGTRLSIL.